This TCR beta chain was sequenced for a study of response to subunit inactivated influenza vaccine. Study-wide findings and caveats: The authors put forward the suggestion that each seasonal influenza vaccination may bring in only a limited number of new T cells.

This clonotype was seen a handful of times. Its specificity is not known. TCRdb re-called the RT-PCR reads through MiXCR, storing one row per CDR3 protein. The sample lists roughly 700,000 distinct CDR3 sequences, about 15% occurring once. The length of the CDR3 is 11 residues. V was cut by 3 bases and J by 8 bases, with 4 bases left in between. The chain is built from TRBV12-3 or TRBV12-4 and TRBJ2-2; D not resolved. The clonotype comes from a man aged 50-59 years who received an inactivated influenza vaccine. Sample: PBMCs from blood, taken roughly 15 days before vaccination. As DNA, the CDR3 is TGTGCCAGCAGTTTTTTGGGGGAGCTGTTTTTT. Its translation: CASSFLGELFF.